The T cell receptor (beta chain) under discussion was sequenced for a study of T cells in Graves' hyperthyroidism and ophthalmopathy. In the study overall: Peripheral blood specimens were obtained at initial diagnosis, prior to any treatment.

General observations from the study: Appearing also in blood were most of the thyroid clonotypes expanded above 0.001.

As regards this clonotype: As yet, its antigen is unknown. This may come from a read error, since a much larger clone is one base off.

TCR beta CDR3 region amplification was performed from RNA transcripts. The TCR CDR3 first-round RT-PCR relied on the HTBI primer set. TCRdb re-called the multiplex PCR reads through MiXCR, storing one row per CDR3 protein. This sample has a few hundred thousand distinct CDR3 sequences, with 15% to 18% found just once. Over 18 months, lack of ophthalmopathy progression marked Graves' hyperthyroidism as stable. Germline trimming cut 4 bases from V and 6 bases from J; bases unmatched to any gene: 13. CDR3 size: 18 residues. Germline-derived CDR1 and CDR2 are SGHRS and YFSETQ. V usage is TRBV5-1 and J usage is TRBJ2-3; 14 bases match TRBD2. The sequenced sample was blood. The TCR comes from a woman aged 30 to 39 with Graves' hyperthyroidism. CDR3 sequence reads: CASSLQGLAGVVTDTQYF. CDR3 in DNA: TGCGCCAGCAGCCTTCAGGGACTAGCGGGAGTCGTGACGGATACGCAGTATTTT.